This TCR beta chain was obtained from a study of cytomegalovirus exposure and HLA in healthy donors. Study-wide background: An early data release held around 80 million unique TCRs from HLA-typed donors. Study-level points and caveats: Cytomegalovirus-associated TCR beta chains were listed, numbering some 180. Judged likely to be a sequencing artifact was a cluster of highly shared sequence variants. Previously analyzed data showed that most TCR beta V segments were productive at a frequency of about 87% or about 30%.

From germline, CDR1 is SGHRS and CDR2 YFSETQ. This CDR3 spans 14 amino acids. Trimming removed 4 bases from V and 3 bases from J, with 12 bases in between. The study ran its PCR with 60 Vbeta and 13 Jbeta primers. TCRdb's copy holds only in-frame clones and misses some; the assay was immunoSEQ multiplex PCR. This sample carries some 120,000 clones, roughly 82% of them seen once, and the ten largest clones take 9.5% to 15%. Worth noting for this clone: Its specificity is not known.

Specimen: PBMCs. The chain links TRBV5-1 to TRBJ2-3, with D maybe TRBD2 (6 bases). The receptor comes from a woman between 40 and 50 years old in good health and CMV-seropositive. The CDR3 loop is CASSRDSATDTQYF. CDR3 DNA: TGCGCCAGCAGCCGGGACTCGGCAACAGATACGCAGTATTTT. Combining the CDR3 with reference TRBV5-1 and TRBJ2-3 gives the whole variable domain KAGVTQTPRYLIKTRGQQVTLSCSPISGHRSVSWYQQTPGQGLQFLFEYFSETQRNKGNFPGRFSGRQFSNSRSEMNVSTLELGDSALYLCASSRDSATDTQYFGPGTRLTVL.